The present TCR beta chain was sequenced within a study of blood T cell repertoires in COVID-19. Across the whole study: The United States, Italy and Spain supplied acute and convalescent COVID-19 samples.

Here immunoSEQ multiplex PCR was the method, and the copy in TCRdb shows in-frame clones only, minus some. The data hold approximately 89,000 clones, with around 85% observed a single time. This CDR3 is built from 15 residues. Germline V gives CDR1 MGHRA, CDR2 YSYEKL. V lost 1 base and J lost 8, with 14 bases in between. Sample: peripheral blood. The gene calls are TRBV4-1 and TRBJ1-4; D may be TRBD1 (5 bases). This TCR came from a woman between 70 and 85 years old with active or convalescent COVID-19. The CDR3, as DNA: TGCGCCAGCAGCCAAGGGGGGGTAATAGGCGAAAAACTGTTTTTT. Translated: CASSQGGVIGEKLFF.